One sample yielded the 24 T cell receptor beta chains listed below, sequenced in a study of T cells in Graves' hyperthyroidism and ophthalmopathy. Amplified TCR beta CDR3 regions derived from RNA transcripts. The HTBI primer set drove a first-round RT-PCR of the TCR CDR3. TCRdb analysed the multiplex PCR reads with MiXCR anew, one entry per CDR3 protein. The sample carries about 400,000 distinct CDR3 sequences, about 14% recorded once. Sequencing was performed on blood. These receptors originate from a woman in her twenties or thirties with Graves' ophthalmopathy.

This clonotype was observed a handful of times. The chain uses TRBV7-3 and TRBJ2-3; 13 nucleotides line up with TRBD2. The germline V gene has CDR1 SGHTA and CDR2 FQGTGA. This CDR3 contains 18 residues. The V and J ends lost 4 bases and 2 bases, in that order; junction bases with no gene match: 9. CDR3 in amino acids: CASSSPPGLAGYTDTQYF. Here the CDR3 DNA reads TGTGCCAGCAGCTCCCCCCCGGGACTAGCGGGATACACAGATACGCAGTATTTT. The variable domain in full, with the rest retrieved from reference TRBV7-3 and TRBJ2-3, is GAGVSQTPSNKVTEKGKYVELRCDPISGHTALYWYRQSLGQGPEFLIYFQGTGAADDSGLPNDRFFAVRPEGSVSTLKIQRTERGDSAVYLCASSSPPGLAGYTDTQYFGPGTRLTVL.

This clonotype has ten or more counts. The chain employs TRBV20-1 and TRBJ1-1; 9 bases map to TRBD1. Germline assignment: CDR1 DFQATT and CDR2 SNEGSKA (reference sequence). Unmatched junction bases numbered 4, after V lost 2 bases and J lost 3 bases. This CDR3 has 14 amino acids. The CDR3 nucleotides are TGCAGTGCTAGAACCGGGACAGGGTACACTGAAGCTTTCTTT. Its protein is CSARTGTGYTEAFF.

Ten or more counts support this clonotype. This chain uses TRBV2 with TRBJ2-1, with 10 nucleotides matching TRBD2. In germline, CDR1 is SNHLY, CDR2 FYNNEI. The CDR3 runs 16 residues. With V trimmed by 8 bases and J by 1 base, 8 bases remained unmatched. The CDR3 is CASAKLAGVSYNEQFF. CDR3 sequence (DNA): TGTGCCAGCGCCAAGCTAGCGGGGGTATCCTACAATGAGCAGTTCTTC.

This clonotype came up many times. The rearrangement uses TRBV7-6 and TRBJ2-5; the D gene could be TRBD1 or TRBD2 (5 bases each). From germline, CDR1 is SGHVS and CDR2 FNYEAQ. The germline V and J ends were trimmed by 5 bases and 5 bases, with 18 bases remaining between them. The CDR3 consists of 15 residues. CDR3 in DNA: TGTGCCAGCAGCAAGAACACGGGACGCTGGGAGACCCAGTACTTC. Translated, it gives CASSKNTGRWETQYF.

The gene calls are TRBV7-2 and TRBJ2-5; 9 bases are a match to TRBD2. V was clipped by 3 bases and J by 5 bases; unmatched bases: 4. The CDR3 extends over 14 amino acids. Germline assignment: CDR1 SGHTA and CDR2 FQGNSA. In DNA form, the CDR3 reads TGTGCCAGCAGCTTGTGCCTAGCGGGGGAGACCCAGTACTTC. Amino acids: CASSLCLAGETQYF.

The genes are TRBV6-1 and TRBJ2-2; 9 nucleotides agree with TRBD2. V dropped 5 bases and J dropped 5; count of bases not matched to a gene: 12. Per the germline V gene, CDR1 is MNHNS and CDR2 is SASEGT. The CDR3 extends over 17 amino acids. The CDR3: CASSYGGGGALTGELFF. The CDR3 DNA reads as TGTGCCAGCAGTTATGGGGGCGGGGGGGCCTTAACCGGGGAGCTGTTTTTT.

This clonotype occurred many times. J is TRBJ1-2 and V is TRBV3-1; D unresolved. The germline CDR1 and CDR2 sequences are LGHDT and YNNKEL (reference sequence). The CDR3 has 13 amino acids. Deletions cut 1 base from V and 6 bases from J, with 9 bases between. The CDR3: CASSQAGVDGYTF. CDR3 in DNA: TGTGCCAGCAGCCAAGCTGGGGTCGATGGCTACACCTTC.

This clonotype has ten or more counts. V and J are TRBV11-3 and TRBJ2-1, with 10 bases fitting TRBD2. CDR1 and CDR2 (germline): SGHNT, YENEEA. The CDR3 covers 16 residues. J was trimmed by 0 bases and V by 5 bases; bases with no gene match: 4. The CDR3 nucleotides read TGTGCCAGCAGCAGTAGCGGGGGGCTCTCCTACAATGAGCAGTTCTTC. This sequence encodes CASSSSGGLSYNEQFF.

This clonotype was recorded many times. The genes are TRBV10-2 and TRBJ1-2; D gene unclear. The CDR3 is made up of 12 amino acids. Germline values: CDR1 WSHSY, CDR2 SAAADI. V was pared by 4 bases and J by 4 bases, with 7 bases between. The CDR3, as DNA: TGCGCCAGCAGTGCACAGATCTATGGCTACACCTTC. It translates to CASSAQIYGYTF.

The sample holds a few counts of this clonotype. The chain recombines TRBV20-1 with TRBJ1-4; no definite D call. The V and J ends lost 0 bases and 5 bases respectively, with 10 bases between them. Germline lookup yields CDR1 DFQATT and CDR2 SNEGSKA (reference sequence). This CDR3 is built from 14 residues. The CDR3: CSARDGRQNEKLFF. DNA of the CDR3: TGCAGTGCTAGAGACGGCAGACAAAATGAAAAACTGTTTTTT.

The chain uses TRBV6-2 or TRBV6-3 and TRBJ2-5, with D perhaps matching TRBD1 (6 bases). Trimming shortened V by 2 bases and J by 4 bases, and 14 bases separated the two germline ends. In germline, CDR1 is MNHEY, CDR2 SVGEGT. The CDR3 covers 15 residues. DNA for the CDR3: TGTGCCAGCAGTTACAGGGGGAGTTCGGTAGAGACCCAGTACTTC. Translation gives CASSYRGSSVETQYF.

With respect to this clonotype: It may be a read error: a sequence one base away is much more abundant. No DNA is shown, since the ends of the CDR3 on it are uncertain; the CDR3 is the one TCRdb lists. V gene TRBV12-3 or TRBV12-4 combines with J gene TRBJ2-7; the table's D call TRBD1 went unverified against the DNA. Including both end residues, the CDR3 is 14 amino acids long. The CDR3 here is CASILGQGAGEQYF.

Many counts were recorded for this clonotype. V is TRBV2 and J is TRBJ2-2, with TRBD1 identical over 7 bases. Per germline, CDR1 SNHLY and CDR2 FYNNEI. After removal of 4 bases from V and 3 bases from J, the junction contained 2 bases not matched to a gene. The CDR3 runs 14 residues. CDR3 DNA sequence: TGTGCCAGCAGTGGGACAGGATACACCGGGGAGCTGTTTTTT. Translation: CASSGTGYTGELFF.

This chain joins TRBV27 and TRBJ2-1; a possible D gene is TRBD1 (5 bases). CDR3 length: 15 amino acids. V dropped 2 bases and J dropped 5 bases, with 13 bases sitting between them. CDR1 and CDR2 from the germline V gene are MNHEY and SMNVEV (reference sequence). The CDR3 protein is CASSLGSQVNNEQFF. The DNA for the CDR3 is TGTGCCAGCAGTTTAGGATCACAGGTGAACAATGAGCAGTTCTTC.

This clonotype came up many times. V is TRBV20-1 and J is TRBJ2-4, with 9 bases that match TRBD1. Per the germline V gene, CDR1 is DFQATT and CDR2 is SNEGSKA (reference sequence). V shed 4 bases, J shed 1 base, and the junction held 5 bases outside the gene matches. The CDR3 is 15 amino acids. The CDR3 region is CSATRGQGAKNIQYF. The CDR3 coding sequence is TGCAGTGCTACACGGGGACAGGGTGCCAAAAACATTCAGTACTTC.

This clonotype was counted many times. The V call is TRBV20-1, the J call TRBJ2-5, with D possibly TRBD1 on 7 matching bases. The germline gives CDR1 DFQATT, CDR2 SNEGSKA (reference sequence). The CDR3 has 14 amino acids. The V gene lost 3 bases and the J gene lost 0 bases, with 11 bases spanning the gap. The CDR3: CSARAGQHQETQYF. The CDR3 bases are TGCAGTGCTAGGGCGGGACAGCACCAAGAGACCCAGTACTTC.

This clonotype was counted a few times. The chain uses TRBV20-1 and TRBJ2-7; D may be TRBD1 (6 bases). This CDR3 comprises 14 residues. V was shortened by 5 bases and J by 0 bases, with 14 bases between the two germline ends. Germline CDR1 and CDR2: DFQATT and SNEGSKA (reference sequence). The CDR3 DNA reads TGCAGTGCTGTCGACAGGACCCTCTCCTACGAGCAGTACTTC. It is translated as CSAVDRTLSYEQYF.

This clonotype was seen at least ten times. V gene TRBV2 combines with J gene TRBJ2-2; TRBD2 agrees at 9 bases. Losses at the gene ends were 3 bases for V and 5 bases for J; bases not matched to a gene: 7. CDR1 and CDR2 from the germline V gene are SNHLY and FYNNEI. The CDR3 loop spans 16 amino acids. The CDR3 region has the DNA TGTGCCAGCAGTGATCCGGGACTAGCAACTACCGGGGAGCTGTTTTTT. It specifies CASSDPGLATTGELFF.

This chain connects TRBV19 to TRBJ1-1, with D possibly being TRBD1 (5 bases). Germline V CDR1 and CDR2: LNHDA, SQIVND (reference sequence). This CDR3 region has 13 residues. The V end lost 7 bases, the J end lost 7 bases, and 16 bases lay between the germline ends. CDR3 DNA sequence: TGTGCCAGTATGACGGGGCTACGGAATGAAGCTTTCTTT. Translated: CASMTGLRNEAFF.

This clonotype was observed at least ten times. The genes are TRBV7-2 and TRBJ2-7; perhaps TRBD2 as D (6 bases). The CDR3 has 17 residues. V lost 4 bases to trimming and J lost 2 bases, with 21 bases between them. CDR1 is SGHTA, CDR2 FQGNSA, per germline. The CDR3 loop is CASSSLGGAGYPYEQYF. CDR3 sequence (DNA): TGTGCCAGCAGCTCCCTAGGAGGGGCGGGATACCCCTACGAGCAGTACTTC.

The chain carries TRBV20-1 and TRBJ2-5, with 7 bases that match TRBD2. This CDR3 is built from 14 residues. V dropped 5 bases and J dropped 1; count of bases not matched to a gene: 7. Per germline, CDR1 DFQATT and CDR2 SNEGSKA (reference sequence). The CDR3 reads CSAPPGGFQETQYF. CDR3 nucleotide sequence: TGCAGTGCTCCCCCCGGGGGGTTCCAAGAGACCCAGTACTTC.

This clonotype was found many times. The chain recombines TRBV14 with TRBJ2-5; D not certain. Germline loops: CDR1 SGHDN, CDR2 FVKESK. V lost 1 base and J 4 bases, leaving 4 bases between the germline ends. This CDR3 spans 12 amino acids. As DNA, the CDR3 is TGTGCCAGCAGCCAAGTTGCAGAGACCCAGTACTTC. Translation gives CASSQVAETQYF.

The J gene is TRBJ2-3, the V gene TRBV29-1; 7 nucleotides align to TRBD1. This CDR3 is 12 amino acids long. Losses at the gene ends were 6 bases for V and 4 bases for J; bases not matched to a gene: 4. Germline V gene sequence: CDR1 SQVTM, CDR2 ANQGSEA. The CDR3 protein is CSVGDSPDTQYF. The CDR3 DNA is TGCAGCGTAGGGGACAGCCCAGATACGCAGTATTTT.

This clonotype was picked up many times. The chain has TRBV7-8 and TRBJ2-1; TRBD1 or TRBD2 may be the D gene (5 bases each). The CDR3 is 18 amino acids. From germline, CDR1 is SGHVS and CDR2 FQNEAQ. Trimming left V 2 bases short and J 3 bases short, with 20 bases between. CDR3 nucleotide sequence: TGTGCCAGCAGCTTATTAGCAGGGAGTCACGCATTCTACAATGAGCAGTTCTTC. It yields the protein CASSLLAGSHAFYNEQFF.